A selection of T cell receptor beta chains follows, all from one sample in a study of cytomegalovirus exposure and HLA in healthy donors. The assay was immunoSEQ multiplex PCR, and TCRdb's table has in-frame clones only and misses some. The table records 90,000 to 150,000 clones, 70% to 85% of them present only once. Sequencing input: PBMCs. Source of these receptors: a woman aged 50 to 60 in good health and CMV-seropositive. The CDR3 runs from the conserved cysteine through the conserved F or W. The order of the fields is V gene, J gene, CDR3 protein.

v_gene: TRBV25-1; j_gene: TRBJ1-5; CDR3aa: CASSENTGLDQPQHF
v_gene: TRBV27; j_gene: TRBJ1-1; CDR3aa: CASAGQGNTEAFF
v_gene: TRBV7-9; j_gene: TRBJ2-7; CDR3aa: CASSLVGTGNYEQYF
v_gene: TRBV16; j_gene: TRBJ1-5; CDR3aa: CASSQYHGTGGRNQPQHF
v_gene: TRBV5-1; j_gene: TRBJ2-6; CDR3aa: CASSLPTAQISSGANVLTF
v_gene: TRBV7-8; j_gene: TRBJ2-7; CDR3aa: CASSLDYSGAYEQYF
v_gene: TRBV18; j_gene: TRBJ1-5; CDR3aa: CASSEGTGSGQPQHF
v_gene: TRBV7-2; j_gene: TRBJ2-1; CDR3aa: CASSLRQGGNEQFF
v_gene: TRBV7-9; j_gene: TRBJ2-7; CDR3aa: CASSAGTGDYEQYF
v_gene: TRBV30; j_gene: TRBJ1-1; CDR3aa: CAWSQIRVSNTEAFF
v_gene: TRBV18; j_gene: TRBJ1-1; CDR3aa: CASSSRDTLNTEAFF
v_gene: TRBV6-6; j_gene: TRBJ2-1; CDR3aa: CASSYGQGRNEQFF
v_gene: TRBV10-1; j_gene: TRBJ2-7; CDR3aa: CASSKTGGRDEQYF
v_gene: TRBV6-5; j_gene: TRBJ2-1; CDR3aa: CASSTPGDNEQFF
v_gene: TRBV11-2; j_gene: TRBJ2-4; CDR3aa: CASTLQGAAKNIQYF
v_gene: TRBV7-3; j_gene: TRBJ2-1; CDR3aa: CASSTPGLAGGNEQFF